These T cell receptor beta chains were read from a single sample in a study of T cell repertoires in cytomegalovirus infection. TCRdb processed the reads anew with MiXCR; each CDR3 protein has one entry. This repertoire shows some 680,000 distinct CDR3 sequences, 35% to 45% found once; its top ten account for 2.8%. Sequencing was done on a sample of PBMCs. The receptors were sampled from a human donor in good health (CMV status not recorded). Some clones in this sample may be carry-over from other donors' samples. CDR3s include the opening cysteine and the closing phenylalanine or tryptophan. D genes are given only for firm matches. The listing skips clone size in some rows; elsewhere it reads once, few, many or a size class.

NA,TRBJ2-2,NA,14,TRBV7-9,TGTGCCAGCAGCTTAGAGTCTATCACCGGGGAGCTGTTTTTT,CASSLESITGELFF
NA,TRBJ2-5,NA,13,TRBV28,TGTGCCAGCAGTGCGAGGGGAGGAGAGACCCAGTACTTC,CASSARGGETQYF
NA,TRBJ1-1,TRBD1,19,TRBV6-1,TGTGCCAGCATCCCCCGAGGACAGGGGGCAGGGGGAGGAAGAACTGAAGCTTTCTTT,CASIPRGQGAGGGRTEAFF
NA,TRBJ1-4,TRBD1,16,TRBV10-3,TGTGCCATCAGTGAGGGAGACAGGGGACTTGGTGAAAAACTGTTTTTT,CAISEGDRGLGEKLFF
few,TRBJ1-5,NA,17,TRBV12-3/TRBV12-4,TGTGCCAGCAGTTGGGCTACGGGCCGTGGGAGCAATCAGCCCCAGCATTTT,CASSWATGRGSNQPQHF
NA,TRBJ2-1,TRBD2,15,TRBV5-4,TGTGCCAGCAGCTTCCGCGGGAGGGCCTACAATGAGCAGTTCTTC,CASSFRGRAYNEQFF
NA,TRBJ1-3,TRBD1,15,TRBV7-2,TGTGCCAGCAGCTCCCGGGACAGGGGAGGAAACACCATATATTTT,CASSSRDRGGNTIYF
few,TRBJ2-1,NA,15,TRBV7-9,TGTGCCAGCCGAAGGGCGGGGAGCTCCTACAATGAGCAGTTCTTC,CASRRAGSSYNEQFF
many,TRBJ2-2,NA,16,TRBV7-6,TGTGCCAGCAGCTTAGTCGGGGGAAGTACGACCGGGGAGCTGTTTTTT,CASSLVGGSTTGELFF
few,TRBJ2-1,TRBD2,17,TRBV7-9,TGTGCCAGCAGCTTTGTCGGGAGGGTTAGCTCCTACAATGAGCAGTTCTTC,CASSFVGRVSSYNEQFF
NA,TRBJ2-4,TRBD1,14,TRBV15,TGTGCCACCAGCCGTCCAGGGGGCGAAAACATTCAGTACTTC,CATSRPGGENIQYF
NA,TRBJ1-1,NA,11,TRBV19,TGTGCCAGTAGTATAAAGAGAAGAGCTTTCTTT,CASSIKRRAFF
NA,TRBJ1-1,TRBD1,17,TRBV12-3/TRBV12-4,TGTGCCAGCAGTACCCGGACAGGGGCAAGTGGGAACACTGAAGCTTTCTTT,CASSTRTGASGNTEAFF
NA,TRBJ1-2,TRBD1,13,TRBV20-1,TGCAGTGCCTCGACAGGGAACGACTATGGCTACACCTTC,CSASTGNDYGYTF
few,TRBJ2-3,NA,15,TRBV12-3/TRBV12-4,TGTGCCAGCAGTTTATATCTAGGGTGGTCAGATACGCAGTATTTT,CASSLYLGWSDTQYF
NA,TRBJ1-5,NA,14,TRBV28,TGTGCCAGCATACAGGGAGGTCCTAATCAGCCCCAGCATTTT,CASIQGGPNQPQHF
NA,TRBJ2-1,TRBD2,17,TRBV7-2,TGTGCCAGCCCCCCTTCGTTGCTTAGCGGGGTATACAATGAGCAGTTATTC,CASPPSLLSGVYNEQLF
NA,TRBJ2-7,NA,12,TRBV28,TGTGCCAGCAGACCGACAGTTTACGAGCAGTACTTC,CASRPTVYEQYF
few,TRBJ1-6,NA,15,TRBV6-1,TGTGCCAGCAGTGAGTCGGACAGTAATTCACGACCCCTCCACTTT,CASSESDSNSRPLHF
few,TRBJ2-1,TRBD2,16,TRBV6-1,TGTGCCAGCAGTCTCGGGGGGGGAGCGGGCTACAATGAGCAGTTCTTC,CASSLGGGAGYNEQFF
NA,TRBJ2-2,NA,15,TRBV27,TGTGCCAGCAGTTTATGGACAGTGAACACCGGGGAGCTGTTTTTT,CASSLWTVNTGELFF
few,TRBJ1-3,NA,12,TRBV20-1,TGCAGTGCTGGGGACGGTAGAAACACCATATATTTT,CSAGDGRNTIYF
NA,TRBJ2-5,NA,13,TRBV7-9,TGTGCCAGCGGGCAAGGGTCCCAAGAGACCCAGTACTTC,CASGQGSQETQYF
many,TRBJ1-4,TRBD1,15,TRBV7-9,TGTGCCAGCAGCTACCAGCCAGGGGGCGCGGAAAAACTGTTTTTT,CASSYQPGGAEKLFF
many,TRBJ2-7,NA,16,TRBV7-2,TGTGCCAGCAGCTTACCGAGAGGAGGAACCTTCTACGAGCAGTACTTC,CASSLPRGGTFYEQYF
NA,TRBJ2-3,TRBD2,16,TRBV14,TGTGCCAGCAGCCAAGCTCACGGACTAGCGGGGGGCCCCCAGTATTTT,CASSQAHGLAGGPQYF
NA,TRBJ1-1,NA,12,TRBV2,TGTGCCAGCAGTGAGCGGCCCACTGAAGCTTTCTTT,CASSERPTEAFF
few,TRBJ2-7,NA,12,TRBV7-9,TGTGCCAGCAGCCGCACCGATGGCGAGCAGTACTTC,CASSRTDGEQYF
NA,TRBJ2-7,NA,14,TRBV4-2,TGTGCCAGCAGCCAAGGGGACGTATCCTACGAGCAGTACTTC,CASSQGDVSYEQYF
many,TRBJ1-5,NA,15,TRBV7-2,TGTGCCAGCAGCTCCCAGTCGGGGGGCCGGCAGCCCCAGCATTTT,CASSSQSGGRQPQHF
NA,TRBJ2-2,NA,16,TRBV10-2,TGCGCCAGTTCCGACAGGAAGGGAATGGACGCCGGGGAGCTGTTTTTT,CASSDRKGMDAGELFF
few,TRBJ1-1,NA,15,TRBV12-3/TRBV12-4,TGTGCCAGCAGTTTTCCTAGGGGCCTGAACACTGAAGCTTTCTTT,CASSFPRGLNTEAFF
few,TRBJ2-1,NA,14,TRBV11-3,TGTGCCAGCAGCTTAGATGGCCCCTCCGATGAGCAGTTCTTC,CASSLDGPSDEQFF
NA,TRBJ2-3,TRBD2,16,TRBV11-2,TGTGCCAGCAGCTTACAAGCGGGGGCTTCCACAGATACGCAGTATTTT,CASSLQAGASTDTQYF
NA,TRBJ2-6,NA,16,TRBV27,TGTGCCAGCAGTTTTTACAGCCCCTCTGGGGCCAACGTCCTGACTTTC,CASSFYSPSGANVLTF
few,TRBJ1-1,TRBD1,16,TRBV7-6,TGTGCCAGCAGCTTACATGACAGGGATATGAACACTGAAGCTTTCTTT,CASSLHDRDMNTEAFF
NA,TRBJ1-2,NA,16,TRBV15,TGTGCCACCAGCAGAGGGAGGGGATTCGGAGACTATGGCTACACCTTC,CATSRGRGFGDYGYTF
few,TRBJ2-3,TRBD1,24,TRBV11-2,TGTGCCAGCAGCTTAGTCTCCCGGTCGGGTGTCTGGGACAGGGGGCTTAGTAGCACAGATACGCAGTATTTT,CASSLVSRSGVWDRGLSSTDTQYF
many,TRBJ1-1,NA,17,TRBV7-6,TGTGCCAGCAGCTTAGAAGGGACGATAGGACTGAACACTGAAGCTTTCTTT,CASSLEGTIGLNTEAFF
NA,TRBJ1-1,NA,14,TRBV7-8,TGTGCCAGCAGCTCCCACAGGAGGAGGCCCGAAGCTTTCTTT,CASSSHRRRPEAFF
NA,TRBJ2-3,TRBD1,15,TRBV24-1,TGTGCCACCAGTGGATGGAGACAGGGGACAGATACGCAGTATTTT,CATSGWRQGTDTQYF
NA,TRBJ1-5,NA,15,TRBV6-6,TGTGCCAGCAGTTGGGCGCAGGGCCTCAATCAGCCCCAGCATTTT,CASSWAQGLNQPQHF